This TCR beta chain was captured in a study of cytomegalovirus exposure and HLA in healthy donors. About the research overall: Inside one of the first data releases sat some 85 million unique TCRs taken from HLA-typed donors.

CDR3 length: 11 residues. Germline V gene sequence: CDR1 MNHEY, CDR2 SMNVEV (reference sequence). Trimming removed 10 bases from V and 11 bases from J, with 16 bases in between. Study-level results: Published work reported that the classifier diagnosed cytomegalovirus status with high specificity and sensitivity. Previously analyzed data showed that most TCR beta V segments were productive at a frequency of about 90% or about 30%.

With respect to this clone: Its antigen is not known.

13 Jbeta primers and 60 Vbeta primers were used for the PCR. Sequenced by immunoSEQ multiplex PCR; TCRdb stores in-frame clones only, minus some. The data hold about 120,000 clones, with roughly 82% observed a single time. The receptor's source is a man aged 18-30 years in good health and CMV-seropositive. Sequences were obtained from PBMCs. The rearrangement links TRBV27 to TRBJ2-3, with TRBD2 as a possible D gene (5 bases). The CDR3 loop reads CATTRGNGQYF. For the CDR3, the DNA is TGTGCCACCACGAGAGGGAACGGGCAGTATTTT.